The present TCR beta chain was sequenced within a study of T cells in Graves' hyperthyroidism and ophthalmopathy. Study in general: Staff took peripheral blood when the initial diagnosis was made, before any treatment began. Regarding the study as a whole: A model built on 13 V-J features separated ophthalmopathy from stable hyperthyroidism.

Amplification targeted TCR beta CDR3 regions from RNA transcripts. The HTBI primer set was used in a first-round RT-PCR of the TCR CDR3. Using its own MiXCR run on the multiplex PCR reads, TCRdb lists one record per CDR3 protein. The sample records around 700,000 distinct CDR3 sequences, approximately 19% being singletons. Hyperthyroidism in the patients, aged 18 to 65, was newly diagnosed and under 2 months in duration. The diagnoses drew upon clinical symptoms, serum thyroxine and TRAb, thyroid ultrasound and orbital computed tomography. The ends were cut back, 1 base at V and 0 bases at J, with 8 bases in the middle. Germline CDR1 reads MGHRA; CDR2 reads YSYEKL. The CDR3 is made up of 15 amino acids. Worth noting for this clonotype: No antigen is known for it.

The origin of this receptor is a woman aged 50 to 60 with Graves' hyperthyroidism that later progressed to Graves' ophthalmopathy. The chain joins TRBV4-1 to TRBJ2-3, with D unresolved. Sequencing used blood. The CDR3 region is CASSQVAPSTDTQYF. CDR3 nucleotides: TGCGCCAGCAGCCAAGTGGCCCCAAGCACAGATACGCAGTATTTT.